These 10 T cell receptor beta chains came from one sample sequenced in a study of T cells in Graves' hyperthyroidism and ophthalmopathy (dated by TCRdb to 2018 to 2020). Library creation used multiplex PCR. The instrument was an Illumina HiSeq 2000. The TCR beta CDR3 regions were amplified from RNA transcripts. A first-round RT-PCR of the TCR CDR3 used the HTBI primer set with the Qiagen OneStep RT-PCR kit. TCRdb passed the public sequencing reads through fastp at Q25 and MiXCR, retaining productive beta sequences. Duplicate CDR3 protein sequences are folded into a single record with the most common DNA and genes. In this sample the table shows about 210,000 distinct CDR3 sequences, 17% of which occur a single time. The top ten hold around 50% of the sample. The sequencing input was blood. The receptors come from a man aged 45-65 years with Graves' hyperthyroidism.

About this clonotype: One junction end does not reproduce the germline sequence, and a read error may be involved. This chain links TRBV6-4 with TRBJ1-2; TRBD1 agrees at 8 bases. The CDR3 has 16 residues. Per the germline V gene, CDR1 is MRHNA and CDR2 is SNTAGT. The CDR3 loop is CASSHSLDRGDYGYTF. In nucleotides, the CDR3 is TGTGCCAGCAGTCACTCACTCGACAGGGGTGACTATGGCTACACCTTC.

This clonotype has a count of ten or more. The J gene is TRBJ2-7, the V gene TRBV7-2; a possible D gene is TRBD2 (5 bases). The CDR3 is 14 amino acids. The germline V gene encodes CDR1 SGHTA and CDR2 FQGNSA. Trimming removed 5 bases from V and 6 bases from J, with 17 bases in between. The CDR3 loop reads CASSPGLSGFEQYF. In nucleotides, the CDR3 is TGTGCCAGCAGCCCGGGCCTATCGGGGTTCGAGCAGTACTTC.

This chain links TRBV11-3 with TRBJ2-1; the D call may be TRBD1 or TRBD2 (7 bases each). The V gene's germline CDR1 is SGHNT and CDR2 YENEEA. This CDR3 comprises 13 residues. V was trimmed by 5 bases and J by 4 bases, leaving 9 bases between them. The CDR3 protein is CASSQGGYNEQFF. The DNA for the CDR3 is TGTGCCAGCAGCCAGGGGGGGTACAATGAGCAGTTCTTC.

The chain combines TRBV10-1 with TRBJ2-2, with 9 bases that match TRBD2. Germline loops: CDR1 WNHNN, CDR2 SYGVQD (reference sequence). This CDR3 has 20 residues. With V trimmed by 0 bases and J by 3 bases, 14 bases remained unmatched. The CDR3 loop reads CASSESSRLAGVRDTGELFF. Written as DNA, the CDR3 is TGCGCCAGCAGTGAGTCGAGCCGTTTAGCGGGAGTTAGGGACACCGGGGAGCTGTTTTTT.

This clonotype was picked up a small number of times. V usage is TRBV14 and J usage is TRBJ2-7, with 8 nucleotides matching TRBD1. The CDR3 loop spans 15 amino acids. J was trimmed by 3 bases and V by 2 bases; bases with no gene match: 6. The germline V gene has CDR1 SGHDN and CDR2 FVKESK. DNA of the CDR3: TGTGCCAGCAGCCAATTCAGGACAGGGTTCTACGAGCAGTACTTC. This gives the protein CASSQFRTGFYEQYF.

In its sample, this clonotype was seen many times. This chain links TRBV10-2 with TRBJ2-3; D might be TRBD2 (5 bases). Germline V CDR1 and CDR2: WSHSY, SAAADI. This CDR3 spans 14 amino acids. The V end was cut by 8 bases, the J end by 1 base, with 13 bases between. CDR3: CASLGLRGTDTQYF. DNA for the CDR3: TGCGCCAGCCTAGGGTTGCGGGGCACAGATACGCAGTATTTT.

This clonotype was counted many times. This chain links TRBV12-3 or TRBV12-4 with TRBJ2-3, with 8 positions matching TRBD2. CDR3 length equals 13 residues. The trim removed 5 bases at V and 4 bases at J, leaving 2 bases unmatched. The CDR3 sequence is CASSSGSPDTQYF. In DNA, the CDR3 is TGTGCCAGCAGTAGCGGGAGTCCAGATACGCAGTATTTT.

This rearrangement joins TRBV7-2 to TRBJ1-5; the match to TRBD1 covers 8 bases. The ends lost 3 bases at V and 3 bases at J; junction bases unmatched: 4. Germline V gives CDR1 SGHTA, CDR2 FQGNSA. The CDR3 sequence is 15 residues long. CDR3 nucleotides: TGTGCCAGCAGCTTGACAGGGGCGAACAATCAGCCCCAGCATTTT. Translated, it gives CASSLTGANNQPQHF.

V usage is TRBV5-1 and J usage is TRBJ2-3; 11 bases fit TRBD1. This CDR3 is built from 17 residues. Trimming at V came to 2 bases and at J to 1 base, leaving 6 bases not matched to a gene. The germline V gene encodes CDR1 SGHRS and CDR2 YFSETQ. The CDR3 sequence is CASSLLWTGGRTDTQYF. Here the CDR3 DNA reads TGCGCCAGCAGCTTACTTTGGACAGGGGGCCGCACAGATACGCAGTATTTT.

A few counts support this clonotype. The rearrangement joins TRBV28 to TRBJ2-3, with D possibly TRBD2 on 6 matching bases. Germline CDR1 MDHEN, CDR2 SYDVKM. With 6 bases removed from V and 1 base from J, the gap between germline ends came to 20 bases. This CDR3 comprises 17 residues. CDR3 in amino acids: CASSTRHWRDGTDTQYF. As DNA, the CDR3 is TGTGCCAGCAGCACGCGGCATTGGCGGGATGGCACAGATACGCAGTATTTT. Combining the CDR3 with reference TRBV28 and TRBJ2-3 gives the whole variable domain DVKVTQSSRYLVKRTGEKVFLECVQDMDHENMFWYRQDPGLGLRLIYFSYDVKMKEKGDIPEGYSVSREKKERFSLILESASTNQTSMYLCASSTRHWRDGTDTQYFGPGTRLTVL.